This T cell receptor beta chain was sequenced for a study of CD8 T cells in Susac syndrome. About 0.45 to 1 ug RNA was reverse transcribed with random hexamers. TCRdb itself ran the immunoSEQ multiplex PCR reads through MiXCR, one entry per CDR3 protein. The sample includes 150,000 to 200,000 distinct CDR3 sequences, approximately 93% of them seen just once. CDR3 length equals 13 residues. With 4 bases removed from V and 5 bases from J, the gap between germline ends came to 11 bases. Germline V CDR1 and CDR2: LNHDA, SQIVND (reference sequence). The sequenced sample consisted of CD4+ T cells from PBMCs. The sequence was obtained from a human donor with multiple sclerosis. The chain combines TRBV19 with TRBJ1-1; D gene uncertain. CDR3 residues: CASSSSLQTEAFF. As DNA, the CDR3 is TGTGCCAGTAGTAGCAGTCTTCAGACTGAAGCTTTCTTT.